This is a list of T cell receptor beta chains from one sample in a study of blood T cell repertoires in COVID-19. The method was immunoSEQ multiplex PCR; TCRdb's version includes in-frame clones alone and lacks a portion of them. This sample has about 320,000 clones, with 85% found just once. The sequencing sample was made of PBMCs or T cells enriched from blood (not recorded which). The receptors stem from a young woman who had been exposed to COVID-19. The conserved cysteine and the conserved F or W are not part of the CDR3 here. Rows give clone size only sometimes, using once, few, many, or a class for an expanded clone.

abundance	v_gene	j_gene	CDR3aa
-	TRBV5-6	TRBJ2-7	ASSLYREYEQY
-	TRBV15	TRBJ2-3	ATYGGSFTQY
-	TRBV2	TRBJ1-1	ASSGGVMNTEAF
once	TRBV6-5	TRBJ2-1	ASSPGIGDEQF
-	TRBV2	TRBJ1-3	ASSRTPGNTIY
-	TRBV19	TRBJ1-1	ATTGYTEAF
-	TRBV2	TRBJ1-2	ATDGDRVHGYT
-	TRBV19	TRBJ2-5	ASSEDGVTIQETQY
-	TRBV2	TRBJ1-5	ASKDRGNSNQPQH
-	TRBV13	TRBJ1-5	ASSVYSQPQH
-	TRBV9	TRBJ1-6	ASSPISGGASNSPLH
once	TRBV7-2	TRBJ1-2	ASSSQGAQGYT
few	TRBV4-3	TRBJ1-2	ASSQDQFRGRGYGYT
-	TRBV6-5	TRBJ2-1	ASSYEGGQF
-	TRBV5-1	TRBJ2-1	ASSLAPISYNEQF
-	TRBV10-3	TRBJ2-2	AIQGTGNTGELF
few	TRBV6-5	TRBJ1-4	AITGGEKLF
-	TRBV13	TRBJ1-1	ASSSTYLNTEAF